The entry below describes one T cell receptor (beta chain). No antigen is known for it. The data derive from a study of identifying expanded T cells in peripheral blood. Study-wide results and caveats: Clone count variance between roughly 2-week samples rose with total template count. Over about two and four weeks, about 15 and 18 clones changed, versus 1.2 between replicates.

The assay was immunoSEQ multiplex PCR, and TCRdb's table has in-frame clones only and misses some. Of over 90,000 clones listed, approximately 88% were seen once; the top ten hold under 6%. The sequenced sample consisted of blood. The TCR originated in a person between 18 and 70 years old in good health.

In DNA form, the CDR3 reads TGTGCCAGCAGCTTGGGGCTGGACGGCTCTGGAAACACCATATATTTT. Amino acids: CASSLGLDGSGNTIYF. The chain is built from TRBV5-5 and TRBJ1-3; no clear D gene. The CDR3 is 16 amino acids. V was cut by 0 bases and J by 0 bases, with 10 bases left in between. Germline V lookup: CDR1 SGHKS, CDR2 YYEKEE (reference sequence).